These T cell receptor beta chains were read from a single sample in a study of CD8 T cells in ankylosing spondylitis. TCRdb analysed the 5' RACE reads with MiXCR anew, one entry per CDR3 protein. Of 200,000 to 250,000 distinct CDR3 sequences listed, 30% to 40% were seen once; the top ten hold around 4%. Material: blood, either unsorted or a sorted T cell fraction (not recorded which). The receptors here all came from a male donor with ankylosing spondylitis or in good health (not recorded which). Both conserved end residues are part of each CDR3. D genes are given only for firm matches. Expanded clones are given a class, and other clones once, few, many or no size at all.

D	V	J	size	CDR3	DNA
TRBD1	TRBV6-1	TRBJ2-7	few	CASRRDRISYEQYF	TGTGCCAGCAGACGGGACAGGATATCCTACGAGCAGTACTTC
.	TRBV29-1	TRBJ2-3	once	CSAPRGGDTQYF	TGCAGCGCCCCTCGGGGCGGAGATACGCAGTATTTT
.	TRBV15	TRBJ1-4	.	CATSRDWGGKEKLFF	TGTGCCACCAGCAGAGACTGGGGGGGGAAAGAAAAACTGTTTTTT
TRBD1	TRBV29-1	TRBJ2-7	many	CSVGTGLAYEQYF	TGCAGCGTAGGGACAGGGTTGGCCTACGAGCAGTACTTC
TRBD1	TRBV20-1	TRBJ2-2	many	CASGTGNTGELFF	TGCGCCTCCGGGACAGGGAACACCGGGGAGCTGTTTTTT
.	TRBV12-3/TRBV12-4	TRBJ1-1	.	CASSPSRTEAFF	TGTGCCAGCAGCCCGAGTCGGACTGAAGCTTTCTTT
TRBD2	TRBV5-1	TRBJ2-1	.	CASRKQRGYYNEQFF	TGCGCCAGCCGGAAGCAGCGGGGATACTACAATGAGCAGTTCTTC
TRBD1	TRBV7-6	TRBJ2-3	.	CASSLTGLDTQYF	TGTGCCAGCAGCTTGACAGGGTTAGATACGCAGTATTTT
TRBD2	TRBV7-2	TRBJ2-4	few	CASSLASGGVAKNIQYF	TGTGCCAGCAGCTTAGCCAGCGGGGGGGTAGCCAAAAACATTCAGTACTTC
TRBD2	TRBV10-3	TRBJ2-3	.	CAISAGLAGSTDTQYF	TGTGCCATCAGTGCCGGACTAGCGGGAAGCACAGATACGCAGTATTTT
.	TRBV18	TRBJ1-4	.	CASSYGGPNEKLFF	TGTGCCAGCTCGTATGGGGGGCCTAATGAAAAACTGTTTTTT
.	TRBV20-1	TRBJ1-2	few	CSAWDSAGYGYTF	TGCAGTGCTTGGGACTCCGCTGGCTATGGCTACACCTTC
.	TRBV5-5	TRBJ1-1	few	CASNTPGTEAFF	TGTGCCAGCAATACACCAGGGACAGAAGCTTTCTTT